This T cell receptor beta chain was sequenced during a study of blood T cell repertoires in COVID-19. As for the study in general: Acute and convalescent COVID-19 specimens originated in the United States, Italy and Spain. From T cells, B-cell-depleted T cells, or PBMCs came the material, which was cDNA or gDNA.

Germline CDR1 is LGHDT and CDR2 is YNNKEL (reference sequence). The CDR3 runs 16 residues. Trimming removed 0 bases from V and 0 bases from J, with 9 bases in between. In the study's own analysis: It was from reference gene primer amplification that nucleated cell counts were estimated. The method was immunoSEQ multiplex PCR; TCRdb's version includes in-frame clones alone and lacks a portion of them. V, J and clone size are those of that table, while D and trimming were read from the DNA. The sample includes some 35,000 clones, approximately 78% seen only once; the top ten take roughly 17%. The rearrangement links TRBV3-1 (or the pseudogene TRBV3-2) to TRBJ2-1; unclear D gene. Sequencing input: peripheral blood. The TCR originated in a man in his sixties or seventies with acute or convalescent COVID-19. The DNA for the CDR3 is TGTGCCAGCAGCCAAGAGCTCATCAGCTCCTACAATGAGCAGTTCTTC. This gives the protein CASSQELISSYNEQFF.